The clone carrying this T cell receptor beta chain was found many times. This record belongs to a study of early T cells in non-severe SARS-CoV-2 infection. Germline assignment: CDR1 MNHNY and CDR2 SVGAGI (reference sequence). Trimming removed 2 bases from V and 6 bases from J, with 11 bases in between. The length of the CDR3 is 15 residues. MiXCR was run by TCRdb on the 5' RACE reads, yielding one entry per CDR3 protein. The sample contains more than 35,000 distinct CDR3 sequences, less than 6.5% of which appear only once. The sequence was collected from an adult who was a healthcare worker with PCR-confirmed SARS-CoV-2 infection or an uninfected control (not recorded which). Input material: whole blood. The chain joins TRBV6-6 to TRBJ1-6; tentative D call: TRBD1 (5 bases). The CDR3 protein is CASSYPDSSNSPLHF. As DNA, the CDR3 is TGTGCCAGCAGTTACCCCGACAGTTCTAATTCACCCCTCCACTTT.